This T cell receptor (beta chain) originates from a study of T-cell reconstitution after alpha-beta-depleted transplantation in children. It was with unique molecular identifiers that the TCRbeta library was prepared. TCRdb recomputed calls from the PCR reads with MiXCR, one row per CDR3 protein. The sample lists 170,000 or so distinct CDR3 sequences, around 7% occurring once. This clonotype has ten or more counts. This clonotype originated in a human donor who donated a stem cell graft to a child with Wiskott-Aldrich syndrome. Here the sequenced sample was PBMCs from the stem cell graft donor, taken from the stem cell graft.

DNA for the CDR3: TGCGCCAGCAGCTTGGGTGGGACGGTCCTCTCCTACGAGCAGTACTTC. This sequence encodes CASSLGGTVLSYEQYF. The chain is built from TRBV5-1 and TRBJ2-7; the D gene could be TRBD1 or TRBD2 (5 bases each). The CDR3 contains 16 residues. Germline-derived CDR1 and CDR2 are SGHRS and YFSETQ. With 0 bases removed from V and 0 bases from J, the gap between germline ends came to 13 bases.